Sequencing of this TCR beta chain was carried out in a study of shared clonotypes between healthy human individuals. Notes on the study in general: Rarefaction exposed incomplete sorted-subset sequencing despite large depth.

Generated by immunoSEQ multiplex PCR, the TCRdb table keeps only in-frame clones and is missing some. The sample contains over 2 million clones, 90% to 95% of which appear only once. Trimming stripped 6 bases from V and 0 bases from J, with 12 bases between. Germline V gene lookup returns CDR1 SGHTA and CDR2 FQGNSA. CDR3 size: 14 residues. Concerning this clone itself: Its antigen is unidentified. The sample contains more than one DNA sequence encoding this CDR3.

The chain uses TRBV7-2 and TRBJ2-7; D assignment may be TRBD1 or TRBD2 (6 bases each). The sequenced sample was naive CD4+ T cells sorted from blood. Subset noted: CD45RA+ positively selected. This receptor was identified in a man aged 18 to 30 in good health. CDR3 loop: CASRGAGSSYEQYF. DNA of the CDR3: TGTGCCAGCAGGGGGGCGGGAAGCTCCTACGAGCAGTACTTC.